This entry lists 25 T cell receptor beta chains sequenced from one sample in a study of Ad26.COV2.S vaccination and SARS-CoV-2 variants. The treatment denotes: around 19 received Ad26.COV2.S at low or high dose, single or two shots; about 5 received placebo; per-sample allocation not given. Vaccine and placebo recipients were sampled on day 63 after the first injection. Here immunoSEQ multiplex PCR was the method, and the copy in TCRdb shows in-frame clones only, minus some. The sample holds 380,000 or so clones, roughly 90% seen once. The starting material was peripheral blood, obtained in a trial of Ad26.COV2.S vaccine versus placebo. The receptors come from a person between 18 and 59 years old who received the Ad26.COV2.S COVID-19 vaccine or a placebo.

The chain employs TRBV12-3 or TRBV12-4 and TRBJ1-1; D is unresolved. V dropped 3 bases and J dropped 8 bases, with 13 bases sitting between them. The CDR3 contains 13 residues. CDR3 residues: CASSFSRTREAFF. The CDR3 nucleotides read TGTGCCAGCAGTTTTTCTAGGACCCGCGAAGCTTTCTTT.

The V gene is TRBV9, the J gene TRBJ1-4; 11 nucleotides align to TRBD1. The V gene's germline CDR1 is SGDLS and CDR2 YYNGEE. V shed 3 bases, J shed 6 bases, and the junction held 16 bases outside the gene matches. The CDR3 totals 19 residues. The CDR3 nucleotides read TGTGCCAGCAGCGCGGTCCCCGGGGACGGACAGGGGGCGCATGAAAAACTGTTTTTT. Its protein is CASSAVPGDGQGAHEKLFF. Together with reference TRBV9 and TRBJ1-4, the CDR3 gives the full variable domain: DSGVTQTPKHLITATGQRVTLRCSPRSGDLSVYWYQQSLDQGLQFLIQYYNGEERAKGNILERFSAQQFPDLHSELNLSSLELGDSALYFCASSAVPGDGQGAHEKLFFGSGTQLSVL.

The chain recombines TRBV10-3 with TRBJ1-4, with D possibly TRBD1 on 6 matching bases. Germline V lookup: CDR1 ENHRY, CDR2 SYGVKD. The CDR3 covers 15 residues. The V end lost 10 bases, the J end lost 0 bases, and 15 bases lay between the germline ends. The CDR3 bases are TGTGCCACAGGGGCGGGTTCCGCAACTAATGAAAAACTGTTTTTT. It is translated as CATGAGSATNEKLFF.

The rearrangement joins TRBV28 to TRBJ1-6; D remains ambiguous. CDR3 length: 16 residues. Germline CDR1 is MDHEN and CDR2 is SYDVKM. The ends were cut back, 6 bases at V and 7 bases at J, with 19 bases in the middle. The CDR3 DNA is TGTGCCAGCAGCTCGAGCCTCTGGACGGGGAATTCACCCCTCCACTTT. This encodes CASSSSLWTGNSPLHF.

This chain uses TRBV3-1 (or the pseudogene TRBV3-2) with TRBJ2-7; D is uncertain. Per germline, CDR1 LGHDT and CDR2 YNNKEL (reference sequence). V lost 4 bases and J lost 5, with 6 bases in between. The CDR3 extends over 11 amino acids. The chain's CDR3 is CASSRRDEQYF. The CDR3 DNA follows: TGTGCCAGCAGCCGTCGAGACGAGCAGTACTTC.

The chain uses TRBV2 and TRBJ2-3; D ambiguous. This CDR3 comprises 15 residues. Trimming cost V 3 bases and J 2 bases, with 12 bases left between them. Germline values: CDR1 SNHLY, CDR2 FYNNEI. The CDR3 coding sequence is TGTGCCAGCAGTGATTTGGTAGGGCCCACAGATACGCAGTATTTT. It codes for CASSDLVGPTDTQYF.

The V call is TRBV18, the J call TRBJ2-2; D is unresolved. There are 12 residues in the CDR3. Per the germline V gene, CDR1 is KGHSH and CDR2 is LQKENI. V gave up 4 bases and J gave up 6 bases, with 6 bases separating them. CDR3 residues: CASSLGPGELFF. The CDR3 DNA reads TGTGCCAGCTCACTTGGGCCCGGGGAGCTGTTTTTT.

The J gene is TRBJ1-6, the V gene TRBV19; 9 bases agree with TRBD1. CDR1 and CDR2 (germline): LNHDA, SQIVND (reference sequence). CDR3 length equals 18 residues. V dropped 5 bases and J dropped 5; count of bases not matched to a gene: 13. The CDR3 DNA reads as TGTGCCAGTAGTGTGACCGGGACAGGGACGGGGGATAATTCACCCCTCCACTTT. This gives the protein CASSVTGTGTGDNSPLHF. Supplemented by reference TRBV19 and TRBJ1-6, the full variable domain reads DGGITQSPKYLFRKEGQNVTLSCEQNLNHDAMYWYRQDPGQGLRLIYYSQIVNDFQKGDIAEGYSVSREKKESFPLTVTSAQKNPTAFYLCASSVTGTGTGDNSPLHFGNGTRLTVT.

V usage is TRBV28 and J usage is TRBJ2-3, with a tentative D call TRBD1 (6 bases). The CDR3 runs 13 residues. Germline V gene data show CDR1 as MDHEN and CDR2 as SYDVKM. Between the trimmed V and J ends, which lost 6 bases and 2 bases, there was a span of 9 bases. CDR3 nucleotide sequence: TGTGCCAGCAGGCGGACAGACACAGATACGCAGTATTTT. It translates to CASRRTDTDTQYF.

The V gene is TRBV6-5, the J gene TRBJ2-7, with D unresolved. The CDR3 runs to 15 residues. Per germline, CDR1 MNHEY and CDR2 SVGAGI. The V end lost 5 bases, the J end lost 2 bases, and 16 bases lay between the germline ends. The DNA for the CDR3 is TGTGCCAGCAGTACAAGGGCCCTAAAGACCTACGAGCAGTACTTC. Its protein product is CASSTRALKTYEQYF.

This clone was observed a single time. The rearrangement joins TRBV4-3 to TRBJ1-2, with TRBD1 matching over 7 bases. CDR1 and CDR2 from the germline V gene are LGHNA and YSLEER. There are 16 residues in the CDR3. The V segment lost 0 bases and the J segment 6 bases; nucleotides outside the gene matches: 10. CDR3 amino acids: CASSQDTRPTGDGYTF. CDR3 in DNA: TGCGCCAGCAGCCAAGATACCCGGCCTACAGGGGATGGCTACACCTTC.

The rearrangement uses TRBV9 and TRBJ2-1, with TRBD1 matching over 8 bases. Germline V lookup: CDR1 SGDLS, CDR2 YYNGEE. V lost 4 bases to trimming and J lost 8 bases; unmatched junction nucleotides: 17. The CDR3 totals 17 residues. CDR3 sequence reads: CASSNSAGQGTGDEQFF. The CDR3 DNA reads as TGTGCCAGCAGCAACTCCGCCGGACAGGGCACAGGCGATGAGCAGTTCTTC. Complete variable domain (other parts from reference TRBV9 and TRBJ2-1): DSGVTQTPKHLITATGQRVTLRCSPRSGDLSVYWYQQSLDQGLQFLIQYYNGEERAKGNILERFSAQQFPDLHSELNLSSLELGDSALYFCASSNSAGQGTGDEQFFGPGTRLTVL.

This sequence joins TRBV6-5 and TRBJ2-2, with a tentative D call TRBD1 (5 bases). CDR3 length: 14 residues. With 7 bases removed from V and 0 bases from J, the gap between germline ends came to 9 bases. The V gene's germline CDR1 is MNHEY and CDR2 SVGAGI. The CDR3 spells CASTDRPNTGELFF. DNA of the CDR3: TGTGCCAGCACCGACAGACCGAACACCGGGGAGCTGTTTTTT.

V and J are TRBV6-5 and TRBJ2-1; D call uncertain. The germline V gene has CDR1 MNHEY and CDR2 SVGAGI. V was shortened by 6 bases and J by 6 bases, with 15 bases between the two germline ends. The CDR3 is 14 residues long. CDR3 region: CASSLSDGRNEQFF. The CDR3 DNA reads as TGTGCCAGCAGCCTCTCAGATGGTCGCAATGAGCAGTTCTTC.

V is TRBV5-1 and J is TRBJ2-7; 9 bases are shared with TRBD2. The CDR3 extends over 16 amino acids. The ends lost 3 bases at V and 3 bases at J; junction bases unmatched: 10. Germline CDR1 SGHRS, CDR2 YFSETQ. The CDR3 spells CASSSSGGLANYEQYF. The DNA for the CDR3 is TGCGCCAGCAGCTCAAGTGGGGGACTAGCTAACTACGAGCAGTACTTC.

V is TRBV11-1 and J is TRBJ2-7; 11 bases map to TRBD1. The CDR3 extends over 15 amino acids. Germline-derived CDR1 and CDR2 are SGHAT and FQDESV (reference sequence). The junction had 6 bases not matched to a gene; V was cut back by 4 bases and J by 4 bases. The CDR3 region is CASSSPGQGVYEQYF. In DNA form, the CDR3 reads TGTGCCAGCAGCTCTCCGGGACAGGGGGTTTACGAGCAGTACTTC. Based on the CDR3 plus reference TRBV11-1 and TRBJ2-7, the full variable domain is EAEVAQSPRYKITEKSQAVAFWCDPISGHATLYWYRQILGQGPELLVQFQDESVVDDSQLPKDRFSAERLKGVDSTLKIQPAELGDSAMYLCASSSPGQGVYEQYFGPGTRLTVT.

The chain uses TRBV3-1 (or the pseudogene TRBV3-2) and TRBJ2-5; 7 bases align to TRBD1. Germline trimming cut 4 bases from V and 6 bases from J; bases unmatched to any gene: 14. Germline values: CDR1 LGHDT, CDR2 YNNKEL (reference sequence). The length of the CDR3 is 16 residues. The CDR3 region has the DNA TGTGCCAGCAGCCGACTGTCAGGGACAGTTCTCCAGACCCAGTACTTC. Protein: CASSRLSGTVLQTQYF.

CDR3 coding DNA: TGTGCCAGCAGTCGCAGGGGGAACTATGGCTACACCTTC. Protein product: CASSRRGNYGYTF. The J gene is TRBJ1-2, the V gene TRBV2; 7 bases are a match to TRBD1. The V gene's germline CDR1 is SNHLY and CDR2 FYNNEI. The J segment lost 2 bases and the V segment lost 5 bases, leaving 2 bases of the junction unmatched. The CDR3 has 13 amino acids.

The genes are TRBV19 and TRBJ1-1; the D gene is possibly TRBD1 (6 bases). Trimming stripped 5 bases from V and 0 bases from J, with 13 bases between. The CDR3 runs to 15 residues. The germline V gene has CDR1 LNHDA and CDR2 SQIVND (reference sequence). The chain's CDR3 is CASSHQGRLNTEAFF. CDR3 DNA: TGTGCCAGTAGTCATCAGGGGCGTCTGAACACTGAAGCTTTCTTT.

This chain connects TRBV11-2 to TRBJ2-7, with D possibly matching TRBD1 (5 bases). Germline CDR1 reads SGHAT; CDR2 reads FQNNGV. This CDR3 has 15 amino acids. V gave up 4 bases and J gave up 3 bases, with 16 bases separating them. The CDR3 nucleotides are TGTGCCAGCAGCTCCTTGGCAGGGCAAAGCTACGAGCAGTACTTC. It specifies CASSSLAGQSYEQYF.

V and J are TRBV15 and TRBJ1-3; D remains unclear. The V end was cut by 3 bases, the J end by 7 bases, with 4 bases between. The germline CDR1 and CDR2 sequences are LNHNV and YYDKDF (reference sequence). This CDR3 region has 11 residues. CDR3 in DNA: TGTGCCACCAGCAGCGGGAACACCATATATTTT. This encodes CATSSGNTIYF.

This chain connects TRBV4-1 to TRBJ1-5, with D perhaps matching TRBD1 (5 bases). This CDR3 is 15 amino acids long. Germline V CDR1 and CDR2: MGHRA, YSYEKL. Between the trimmed V and J ends, which lost 1 base and 7 bases, there was a span of 14 bases. CDR3 residues: CASSQGTGAGQPQHF. The CDR3 DNA follows: TGCGCCAGCAGCCAAGGTACCGGGGCAGGGCAGCCCCAGCATTTT.

The V gene is TRBV19, the J gene TRBJ1-4; 7 bases are a match to TRBD1. Germline values: CDR1 LNHDA, CDR2 SQIVND (reference sequence). With 6 bases clipped from V and 6 bases from J, the junction kept 16 bases outside the gene matches. The CDR3 is 17 amino acids. The CDR3 spells CASRPLGGPRLDEKLFF. CDR3 in DNA: TGTGCCAGTAGACCTTTAGGGGGCCCGAGGCTGGATGAAAAACTGTTTTTT.

The chain uses TRBV6-5 and TRBJ2-1; D is ambiguous. Germline V gene lookup returns CDR1 MNHEY and CDR2 SVGAGI. The CDR3 has 14 amino acids. V lost 5 bases and J 7 bases, leaving 15 bases between the germline ends. The CDR3 nucleotides read TGTGCCAGCAGTCCTCAAACATCGGGTAATGAGCAGTTCTTC. Translated: CASSPQTSGNEQFF.

This sequence joins TRBV5-5 and TRBJ2-7; D perhaps matches TRBD1 (5 bases). Germline V lookup: CDR1 SGHKS, CDR2 YYEKEE (reference sequence). Between the trimmed V and J ends, which lost 0 bases and 4 bases, there was a span of 11 bases. This CDR3 has 14 amino acids. The CDR3 sequence: CASSLGTRLYEQYF. Written as DNA, the CDR3 is TGTGCCAGCAGCTTGGGGACAAGACTTTACGAGCAGTACTTC.